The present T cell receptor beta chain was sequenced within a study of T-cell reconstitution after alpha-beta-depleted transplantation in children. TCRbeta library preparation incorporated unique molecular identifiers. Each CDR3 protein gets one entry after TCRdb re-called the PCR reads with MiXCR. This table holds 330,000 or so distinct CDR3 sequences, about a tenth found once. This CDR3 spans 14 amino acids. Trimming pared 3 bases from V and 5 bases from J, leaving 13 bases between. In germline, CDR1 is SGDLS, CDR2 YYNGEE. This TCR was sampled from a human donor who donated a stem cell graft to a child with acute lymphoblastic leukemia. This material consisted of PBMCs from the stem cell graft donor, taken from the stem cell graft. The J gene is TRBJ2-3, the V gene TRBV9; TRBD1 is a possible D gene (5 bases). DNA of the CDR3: TGTGCCAGCAGCGGCGGTCAGGGCATAGATACGCAGTATTTT. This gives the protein CASSGGQGIDTQYF. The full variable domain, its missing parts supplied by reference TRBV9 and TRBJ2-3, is DSGVTQTPKHLITATGQRVTLRCSPRSGDLSVYWYQQSLDQGLQFLIQYYNGEERAKGNILERFSAQQFPDLHSELNLSSLELGDSALYFCASSGGQGIDTQYFGPGTRLTVL.